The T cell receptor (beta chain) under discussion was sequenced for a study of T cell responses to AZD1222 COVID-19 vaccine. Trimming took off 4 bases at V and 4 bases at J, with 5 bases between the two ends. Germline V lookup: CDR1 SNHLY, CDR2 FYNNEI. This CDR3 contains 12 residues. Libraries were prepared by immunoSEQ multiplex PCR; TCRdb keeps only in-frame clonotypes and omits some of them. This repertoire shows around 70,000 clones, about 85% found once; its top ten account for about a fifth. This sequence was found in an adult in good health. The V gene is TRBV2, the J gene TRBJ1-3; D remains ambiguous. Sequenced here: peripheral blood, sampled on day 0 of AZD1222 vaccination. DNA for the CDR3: TGTGCCAGCAGTGTCGACGGAAACACCATATATTTT. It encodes CASSVDGNTIYF.